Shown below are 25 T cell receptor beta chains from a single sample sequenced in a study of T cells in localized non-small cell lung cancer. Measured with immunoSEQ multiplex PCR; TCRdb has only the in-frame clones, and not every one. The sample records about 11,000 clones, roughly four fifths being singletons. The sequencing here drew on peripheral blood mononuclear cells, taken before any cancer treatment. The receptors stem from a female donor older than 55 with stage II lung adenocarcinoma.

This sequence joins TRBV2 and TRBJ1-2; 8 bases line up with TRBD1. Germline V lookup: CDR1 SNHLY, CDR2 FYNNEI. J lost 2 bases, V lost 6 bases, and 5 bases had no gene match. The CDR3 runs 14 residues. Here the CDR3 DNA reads TGTGCCAGCAGCCCACAGGGGGACAACTATGGCTACACCTTC. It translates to CASSPQGDNYGYTF.

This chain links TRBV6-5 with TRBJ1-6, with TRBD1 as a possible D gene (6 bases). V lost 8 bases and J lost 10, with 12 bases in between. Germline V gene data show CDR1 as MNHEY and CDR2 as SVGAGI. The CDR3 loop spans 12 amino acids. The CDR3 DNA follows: TGTGCCAGCGGGGGCAATTTGTCACCCCTCCACTTT. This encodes CASGGNLSPLHF.

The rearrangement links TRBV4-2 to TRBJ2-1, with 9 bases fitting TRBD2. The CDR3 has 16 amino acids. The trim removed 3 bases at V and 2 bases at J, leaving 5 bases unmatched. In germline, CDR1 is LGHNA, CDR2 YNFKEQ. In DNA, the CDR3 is TGTGCCAGCAGCCAGGAAGCGGGGGGTACCTACAATGAGCAGTTCTTC. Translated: CASSQEAGGTYNEQFF.

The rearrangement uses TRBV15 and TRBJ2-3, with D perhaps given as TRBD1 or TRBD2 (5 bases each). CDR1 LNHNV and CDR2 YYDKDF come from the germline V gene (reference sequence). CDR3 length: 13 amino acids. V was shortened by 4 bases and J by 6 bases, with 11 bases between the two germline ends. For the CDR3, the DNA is TGTGCCACCAGCATTTGGGACCTGGATACGCAGTATTTT. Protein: CATSIWDLDTQYF.

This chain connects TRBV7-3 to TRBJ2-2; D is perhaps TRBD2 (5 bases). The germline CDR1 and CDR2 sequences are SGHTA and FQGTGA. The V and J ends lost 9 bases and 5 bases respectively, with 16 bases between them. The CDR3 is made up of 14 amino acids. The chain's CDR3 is CASGLGSRTGELFF. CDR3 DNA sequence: TGTGCCAGTGGTTTGGGGAGTCGGACCGGGGAGCTGTTTTTT. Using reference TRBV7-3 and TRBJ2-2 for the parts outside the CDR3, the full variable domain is GAGVSQTPSNKVTEKGKYVELRCDPISGHTALYWYRQSLGQGPEFLIYFQGTGAADDSGLPNDRFFAVRPEGSVSTLKIQRTERGDSAVYLCASGLGSRTGELFFGEGSRLTVL.

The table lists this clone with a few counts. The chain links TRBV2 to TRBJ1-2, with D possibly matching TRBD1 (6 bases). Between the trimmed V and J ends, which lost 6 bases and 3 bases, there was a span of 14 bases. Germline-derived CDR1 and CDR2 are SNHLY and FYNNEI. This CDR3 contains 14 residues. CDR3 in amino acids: CASRGGQGDYGYTF. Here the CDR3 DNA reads TGTGCCAGCAGGGGGGGGCAGGGAGACTATGGCTACACCTTC.

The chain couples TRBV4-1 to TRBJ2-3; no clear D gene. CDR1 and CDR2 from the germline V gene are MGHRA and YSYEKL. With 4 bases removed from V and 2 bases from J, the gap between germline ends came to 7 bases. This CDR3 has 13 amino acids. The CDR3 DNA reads TGCGCCAGCAGCCCCGGACCCACAGATACGCAGTATTTT. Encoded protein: CASSPGPTDTQYF.

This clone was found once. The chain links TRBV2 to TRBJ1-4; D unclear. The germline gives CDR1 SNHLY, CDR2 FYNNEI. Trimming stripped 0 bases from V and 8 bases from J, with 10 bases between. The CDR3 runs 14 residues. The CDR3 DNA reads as TGTGCCAGCAGTGAAGCCTCCCGCACCGAAAAACTGTTTTTT. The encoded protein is CASSEASRTEKLFF.

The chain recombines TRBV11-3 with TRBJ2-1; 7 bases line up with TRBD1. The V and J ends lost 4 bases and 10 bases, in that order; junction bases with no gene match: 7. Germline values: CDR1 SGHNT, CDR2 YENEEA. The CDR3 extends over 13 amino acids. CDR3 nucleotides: TGTGCCAGCAGCTACCAGGGGGAAGGGGAGCAGTTCTTC. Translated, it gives CASSYQGEGEQFF.

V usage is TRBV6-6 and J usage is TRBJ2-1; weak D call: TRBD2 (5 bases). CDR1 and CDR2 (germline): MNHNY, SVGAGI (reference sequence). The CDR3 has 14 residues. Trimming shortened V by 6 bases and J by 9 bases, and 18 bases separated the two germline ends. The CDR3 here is CASSALASVGEQFF. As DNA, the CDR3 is TGTGCCAGCAGCGCGCTAGCAAGTGTCGGTGAGCAGTTCTTC.

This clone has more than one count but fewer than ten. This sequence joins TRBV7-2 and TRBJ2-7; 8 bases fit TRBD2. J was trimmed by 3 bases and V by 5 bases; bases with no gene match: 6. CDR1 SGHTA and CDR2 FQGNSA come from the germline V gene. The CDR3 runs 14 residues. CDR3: CASSNLAGVYEQYF. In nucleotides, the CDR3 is TGTGCCAGCAGCAACCTAGCGGGTGTCTACGAGCAGTACTTC.

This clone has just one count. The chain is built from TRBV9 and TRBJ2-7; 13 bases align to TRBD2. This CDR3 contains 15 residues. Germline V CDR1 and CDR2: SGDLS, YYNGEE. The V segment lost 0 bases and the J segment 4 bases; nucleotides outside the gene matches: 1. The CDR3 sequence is CASSVAGLAGYEQYF. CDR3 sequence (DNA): TGTGCCAGCAGCGTAGCGGGACTAGCGGGATACGAGCAGTACTTC.

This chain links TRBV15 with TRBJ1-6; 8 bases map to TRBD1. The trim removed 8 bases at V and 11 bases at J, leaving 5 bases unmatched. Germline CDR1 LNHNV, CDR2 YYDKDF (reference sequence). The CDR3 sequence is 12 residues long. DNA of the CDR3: TGTGCCACCGGGACAGGAGTCCCACCCCTCCACTTT. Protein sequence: CATGTGVPPLHF.

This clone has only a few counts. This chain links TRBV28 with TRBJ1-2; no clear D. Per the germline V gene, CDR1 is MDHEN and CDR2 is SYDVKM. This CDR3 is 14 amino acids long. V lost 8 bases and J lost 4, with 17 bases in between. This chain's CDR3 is CASGQESDLYGYTF. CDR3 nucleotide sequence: TGTGCCAGCGGGCAGGAGAGCGACCTCTATGGCTACACCTTC.

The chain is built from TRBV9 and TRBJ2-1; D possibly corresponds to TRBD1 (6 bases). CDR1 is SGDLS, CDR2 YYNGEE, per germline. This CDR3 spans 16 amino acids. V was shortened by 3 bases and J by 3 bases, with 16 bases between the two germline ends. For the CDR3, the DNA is TGTGCCAGCAGCGCCTCGGTGGGACATAACTACAATGAGCAGTTCTTC. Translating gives CASSASVGHNYNEQFF.

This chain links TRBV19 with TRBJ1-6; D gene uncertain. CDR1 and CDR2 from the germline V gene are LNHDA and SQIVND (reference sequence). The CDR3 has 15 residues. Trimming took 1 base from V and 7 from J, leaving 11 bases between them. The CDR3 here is CASSIGRPGNSPLHF. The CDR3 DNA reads TGTGCCAGTAGTATAGGCCGGCCAGGAAATTCACCCCTCCACTTT.

As DNA, the CDR3 is TGTGCCAGCAGCTTGGGGGGGTCGGCACATGGCTACACCTTC. Translated: CASSLGGSAHGYTF. The chain is built from TRBV7-2 and TRBJ1-2; tentative D call: TRBD1 (5 bases). V was clipped by 3 bases and J by 6 bases, with 14 bases between them. CDR3 length equals 14 residues. CDR1 and CDR2 (germline): SGHTA, FQGNSA.

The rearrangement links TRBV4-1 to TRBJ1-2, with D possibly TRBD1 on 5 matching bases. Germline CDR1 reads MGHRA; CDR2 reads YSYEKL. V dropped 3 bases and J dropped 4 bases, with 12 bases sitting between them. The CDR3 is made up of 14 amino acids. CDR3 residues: CASSQAAGSYGYTF. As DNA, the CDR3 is TGCGCCAGCAGCCAGGCGGCAGGGAGCTATGGCTACACCTTC.

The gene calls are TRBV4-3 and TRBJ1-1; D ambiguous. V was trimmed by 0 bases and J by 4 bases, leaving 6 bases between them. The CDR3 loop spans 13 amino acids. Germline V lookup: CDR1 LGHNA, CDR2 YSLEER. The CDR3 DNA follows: TGCGCCAGCAGCCAAGACGCAGGCACTGAAGCTTTCTTT. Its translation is CASSQDAGTEAFF.

As DNA, the CDR3 is TGTGCCAGCAGTGCGCCAGGGAGGTTGAGGGGCAATCAGCCCCAGCATTTT. Residues: CASSAPGRLRGNQPQHF. The chain recombines TRBV2 with TRBJ1-5, with a weak D call TRBD1 (5 bases). There are 17 residues in the CDR3. CDR1 and CDR2 (germline): SNHLY, FYNNEI. V lost 4 bases and J 2 bases, leaving 18 bases between the germline ends.

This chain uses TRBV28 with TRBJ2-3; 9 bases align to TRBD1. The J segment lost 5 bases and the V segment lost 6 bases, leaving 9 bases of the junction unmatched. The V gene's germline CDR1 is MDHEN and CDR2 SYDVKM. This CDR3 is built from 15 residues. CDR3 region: CASSPGQGREDTQYF. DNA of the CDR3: TGTGCCAGCAGCCCGGGACAGGGAAGAGAAGATACGCAGTATTTT.

The CDR3 loop reads CASSLDNQETQYF. CDR3 in DNA: TGTGCCAGCAGTTTGGACAACCAAGAGACCCAGTACTTC. This rearrangement joins TRBV28 to TRBJ2-5; the D gene is possibly TRBD1 (5 bases). V shed 3 bases and J shed 0 bases, with 5 bases lying between them. This CDR3 has 13 amino acids. In germline, CDR1 is MDHEN, CDR2 SYDVKM.

The CDR3: CASSGRDRGPEQYF. The CDR3 coding sequence is TGTGCCAGCAGCGGCCGGGACAGGGGGCCCGAGCAGTACTTC. The chain has TRBV7-9 and TRBJ2-7; 12 positions agree with TRBD1. The CDR3 runs to 14 residues. Per germline, CDR1 SEHNR and CDR2 FQNEAQ (reference sequence). The V segment lost 5 bases and the J segment 6 bases; nucleotides outside the gene matches: 5.

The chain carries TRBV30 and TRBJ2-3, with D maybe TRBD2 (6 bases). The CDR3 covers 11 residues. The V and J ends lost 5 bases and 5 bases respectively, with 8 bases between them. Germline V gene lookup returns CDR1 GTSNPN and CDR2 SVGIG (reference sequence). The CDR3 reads CAWGTGDTQYF. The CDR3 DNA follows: TGTGCCTGGGGGACTGGAGATACGCAGTATTTT.

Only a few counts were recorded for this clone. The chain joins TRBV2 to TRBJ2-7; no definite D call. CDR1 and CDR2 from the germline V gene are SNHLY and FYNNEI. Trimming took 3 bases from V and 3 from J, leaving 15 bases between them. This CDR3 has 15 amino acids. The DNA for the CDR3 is TGTGCCAGCAGTGAGCCCCCACAACCAGGCTACGAGCAGTACTTC. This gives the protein CASSEPPQPGYEQYF.